What follows are 23 T cell receptor beta chains derived from one specimen sequenced in a study of shared clonotypes between healthy human individuals. Using immunoSEQ multiplex PCR, the repertoire was profiled, and TCRdb retains in-frame clones only, with some absent. The data hold approximately 1.5 million clones, with around 98% observed a single time. Sample: naive CD4+ T cells sorted from blood. The subset was: CD45RA+ positively selected. The receptors shown here come from a man younger than 45 in good health.

The chain is built from TRBV10-3 and TRBJ2-1; the D gene is possibly TRBD2 (8 bases). Trimming removed 11 bases from V and 8 bases from J, with 25 bases in between. The germline V gene has CDR1 ENHRY and CDR2 SYGVKD. This CDR3 contains 15 residues. The CDR3 sequence is CASRGLAGPYDEQFF. In DNA form, the CDR3 reads TGTGCCTCAAGGGGGCTAGCGGGTCCGTACGATGAGCAGTTCTTC.

The rearrangement joins TRBV5-1 to TRBJ2-2, with D perhaps TRBD1 (6 bases). The CDR3 runs 14 residues. The germline CDR1 and CDR2 sequences are SGHRS and YFSETQ. With 0 bases removed from V and 6 bases from J, the gap between germline ends came to 9 bases. CDR3 loop: CASSLGTAAGELFF. The DNA of the CDR3 is TGCGCCAGCAGCTTGGGGACAGCGGCCGGGGAGCTGTTTTTT.

This chain uses TRBV2 with TRBJ2-3; 7 bases fit TRBD2. V lost 5 bases and J lost 4; bases outside the gene matches: 15. CDR1 and CDR2 (germline): SNHLY, FYNNEI. CDR3 length: 17 residues. This CDR3 reads CASSNSMTSYGADTQYF. CDR3 DNA sequence: TGTGCCAGCAGTAACTCAATGACTAGCTATGGCGCAGATACGCAGTATTTT.

This clone has only one observation. The V and J genes are TRBV28 and TRBJ1-2, with TRBD1 matching 9 bases. The CDR3 runs 16 residues. After removal of 2 bases from V and 4 bases from J, the junction contained 8 bases not matched to a gene. Germline lookup yields CDR1 MDHEN and CDR2 SYDVKM. In DNA, the CDR3 is TGTGCCAGCAGTTTAGGCCGGACAGGGGACCTCTATGGCTACACCTTC. Amino acids: CASSLGRTGDLYGYTF.

The V gene is TRBV7-9, the J gene TRBJ2-7; 12 nucleotides line up with TRBD2. Germline V lookup: CDR1 SEHNR, CDR2 FQNEAQ (reference sequence). The length of the CDR3 is 16 residues. Trimming removed 1 base from V and 2 bases from J; junction bases left unmatched: 3. The CDR3 DNA follows: TGTGCCAGCAGCTTAGAACTAGCGGGAGGTCCCTACGAGCAGTACTTC. Translated, it gives CASSLELAGGPYEQYF.

The V gene is TRBV5-1, the J gene TRBJ2-7, with D maybe TRBD2 (5 bases). Germline assignment: CDR1 SGHRS and CDR2 YFSETQ. V was trimmed by 4 bases and J by 6 bases, leaving 14 bases between them. This CDR3 is built from 13 residues. The CDR3 spells CASSPQDGGEQYF. The CDR3 DNA reads TGCGCCAGCAGCCCTCAGGACGGAGGCGAGCAGTACTTC.

The J gene is TRBJ1-2, the V gene TRBV5-6, with TRBD1 as a possible D gene (5 bases). Germline V lookup: CDR1 SGHDT, CDR2 YYEEEE. The CDR3 is 15 residues long. V dropped 0 bases and J dropped 6 bases, with 15 bases sitting between them. The CDR3 DNA is TGTGCCAGCAGCTTGGTTGTCAGGGCAGTCAATGGCTACACCTTC. This sequence encodes CASSLVVRAVNGYTF.

The rearrangement joins TRBV11-2 to TRBJ2-7; the match to TRBD2 covers 7 bases. With 5 bases clipped from V and 2 bases from J, the junction kept 9 bases outside the gene matches. This CDR3 contains 15 residues. The germline V gene encodes CDR1 SGHAT and CDR2 FQNNGV. The CDR3 sequence: CASSPRTSGAYEQYF. As DNA, the CDR3 is TGTGCCAGCAGCCCGCGGACTAGTGGGGCCTACGAGCAGTACTTC.

This chain connects TRBV5-1 to TRBJ1-1; 7 nucleotides match TRBD1. The CDR3 loop spans 14 amino acids. V lost 6 bases to trimming and J lost 2 bases; unmatched junction nucleotides: 7. The germline V gene has CDR1 SGHRS and CDR2 YFSETQ. CDR3 sequence reads: CASTKQGINTEAFF. The CDR3, as DNA: TGCGCCAGCACAAAACAGGGGATTAACACTGAAGCTTTCTTT.

The V call is TRBV2, the J call TRBJ2-4; 11 nucleotides line up with TRBD2. The CDR3 has 16 residues. The germline CDR1 and CDR2 sequences are SNHLY and FYNNEI. V was clipped by 7 bases and J by 8 bases; unmatched bases: 13. CDR3 nucleotides: TGTGCCAGCACCGAGGGGCTAGCGGGAGGTGGGGACATTCAGTACTTC. Protein sequence: CASTEGLAGGGDIQYF.

The J gene is TRBJ2-2, the V gene TRBV2; 8 bases align to TRBD1. The CDR3 is made up of 14 amino acids. Trimming cost V 5 bases and J 6 bases; bases outside gene matches: 5. The V gene's germline CDR1 is SNHLY and CDR2 FYNNEI. In DNA form, the CDR3 reads TGTGCCAGCAGTTACCCAGGGGGCCCCGGGGAGCTGTTTTTT. It encodes CASSYPGGPGELFF.

The gene calls are TRBV7-2 and TRBJ2-3, with 10 bases lining up with TRBD2. V shed 5 bases, J shed 4 bases, and the junction held 9 bases outside the gene matches. From germline, CDR1 is SGHTA and CDR2 FQGNSA. CDR3 size: 16 residues. CDR3 protein: CASSPLAGGGSDTQYF. The CDR3 DNA reads TGTGCCAGCAGCCCTTTAGCGGGAGGAGGGTCAGATACGCAGTATTTT.

The rearrangement links TRBV18 to TRBJ2-2, with TRBD2 matching over 7 bases. The junction had 6 bases not matched to a gene; V was cut back by 4 bases and J by 7 bases. The CDR3 has 14 amino acids. Germline V gives CDR1 KGHSH, CDR2 LQKENI. DNA of the CDR3: TGTGCCAGCTCACAGCGACTAGCTGGCGGGGAGCTGTTTTTT. Translating gives CASSQRLAGGELFF.

The gene calls are TRBV9 and TRBJ2-3; perhaps TRBD2 as D (6 bases). V lost 0 bases, J lost 9 bases, and 14 bases lay in between. In germline, CDR1 is SGDLS, CDR2 YYNGEE. This CDR3 spans 14 amino acids. CDR3 coding DNA: TGTGCCAGCAGCGTAGGGGCGGGATCACCCACGCAGTATTTT. This sequence encodes CASSVGAGSPTQYF.

For this clone: The sample contains more than one DNA sequence encoding this CDR3. The V call is TRBV5-4, the J call TRBJ2-1, with 10 bases aligning to TRBD2. There are 15 residues in the CDR3. The V gene end was trimmed by 1 base and the J gene end by 4 bases; junction bases not matched to a gene: 2. CDR1 is SGHNT and CDR2 is YYREEE in the germline V gene (reference sequence). The CDR3 region is CASSLSGRAYNEQFF. CDR3 nucleotide sequence: TGTGCCAGCAGCTTGAGCGGGAGGGCTTACAATGAGCAGTTCTTC.

This chain links TRBV5-1 with TRBJ2-7, with 7 nucleotides matching TRBD1. This CDR3 is built from 16 residues. V shed 4 bases, J shed 3 bases, and the junction held 13 bases outside the gene matches. CDR1 is SGHRS and CDR2 is YFSETQ in the germline V gene. The CDR3 coding sequence is TGCGCCAGCAGCCCGCAGTCGGGACAGACATACTACGAGCAGTACTTC. Protein: CASSPQSGQTYYEQYF.

The chain has TRBV6-6 and TRBJ1-2; maybe TRBD1 (6 bases). The CDR3 has 14 amino acids. Trimming cost V 6 bases and J 2 bases, with 13 bases left between them. Germline V gives CDR1 MNHNY, CDR2 SVGAGI (reference sequence). CDR3 region: CASREQGGNYGYTF. The CDR3 DNA is TGTGCCAGCAGAGAACAGGGAGGGAACTATGGCTACACCTTC.

The V and J genes are TRBV7-9 and TRBJ2-1; either TRBD1 or TRBD2 may supply D (5 bases each). The CDR3 has 16 residues. Germline V gives CDR1 SEHNR, CDR2 FQNEAQ (reference sequence). V was trimmed by 2 bases and J by 5 bases, leaving 16 bases between them. CDR3 region: CASSLLSVGPHNEQFF. The CDR3 DNA sequence: TGTGCCAGCAGCTTACTCTCGGTGGGACCACACAATGAGCAGTTCTTC.

The V and J genes are TRBV7-9 and TRBJ2-5; maybe TRBD2 (5 bases). Trimming pared 4 bases from V and 5 bases from J, leaving 17 bases between. Germline V gene data show CDR1 as SEHNR and CDR2 as FQNEAQ (reference sequence). This CDR3 is 15 amino acids long. The CDR3 nucleotides read TGTGCCAGCAGCTCCGGAGTGGGAGACCGGGAGACCCAGTACTTC. Protein sequence: CASSSGVGDRETQYF.

V is TRBV5-6 and J is TRBJ2-3; weak D call: TRBD1 (5 bases). This CDR3 is 13 amino acids long. V was pared by 0 bases and J by 3 bases, with 5 bases between. Germline V lookup: CDR1 SGHDT, CDR2 YYEEEE. The CDR3 spells CASSLGQTDTQYF. CDR3 DNA sequence: TGTGCCAGCAGCTTGGGACAGACAGATACGCAGTATTTT.

The chain employs TRBV14 and TRBJ1-1; the D is unclear. Germline CDR1 is SGHDN and CDR2 is FVKESK. The germline V and J ends were trimmed by 0 bases and 3 bases, with 11 bases remaining between them. This CDR3 comprises 15 residues. This CDR3 is CASSQDRGRDTEAFF. DNA for the CDR3: TGTGCCAGCAGCCAAGATCGGGGAAGGGACACTGAAGCTTTCTTT.

The chain combines TRBV11-2 with TRBJ2-1; D unresolved. This CDR3 spans 16 amino acids. Germline assignment: CDR1 SGHAT and CDR2 FQNNGV. V lost 3 bases and J 0 bases, leaving 12 bases between the germline ends. The DNA of the CDR3 is TGTGCCAGCAGCTTGTGGGCGGCGAGCTCCTACAATGAGCAGTTCTTC. Residues: CASSLWAASSYNEQFF.

CDR3 in DNA: TGTGCCAGCAGTGCTACAGGGGGAAACGGGGAGCTGTTTTTT. Residues: CASSATGGNGELFF. J is TRBJ2-2 and V is TRBV6-9; the match to TRBD1 covers 8 bases. Germline V gene lookup returns CDR1 MNHGY and CDR2 SVAAGI. The CDR3 has 14 amino acids. After removal of 5 bases from V and 7 bases from J, the junction contained 6 bases not matched to a gene.